This T cell receptor beta chain was identified during a study of Tregs in tolerant kidney transplant recipients. As regards this clone: Antigen unknown.

The repertoire was sequenced with immunoSEQ multiplex PCR; TCRdb's copy has only in-frame clones and lacks some. This sample has some 60,000 clones, with around four fifths found just once. V was clipped by 5 bases and J by 7 bases, with 32 bases between them. CDR3 length equals 19 residues. Germline CDR1 reads SGHNT; CDR2 reads YENEEA. Study-wide results and caveats: The most relevant donor-specific Treg TCRbeta repertoire apparently came from expansion with activated donor B cells. Biological reproducibility was not directly addressed in this study. Few patients were studied, so findings need validation in larger groups.

Sequencing was done on a sample of CD4+ T cells from blood. This chain links TRBV11-3 with TRBJ1-1; perhaps TRBD1 as D (5 bases). This clonotype originated in a human donor in good health. The CDR3 here is CASSPQRLFQGGFGGEAFF. CDR3 nucleotides: TGTGCCAGCAGCCCCCAGCGGCTTTTTCAGGGTGGGTTTGGTGGTGAAGCTTTCTTT. Full variable domain (remainder filled in from reference TRBV11-3 and TRBJ1-1): EAGVVQSPRYKIIEKKQPVAFWCNPISGHNTLYWYLQNLGQGPELLIRYENEEAVDDSQLPKDRFSAERLKGVDSTLKIQPAELGDSAVYLCASSPQRLFQGGFGGEAFFGQGTRLTVV.